Below are 26 T cell receptor beta chains sequenced from a single sample in a study of T cell responses to AZD1222 COVID-19 vaccine. This table comes from immunoSEQ multiplex PCR, and its TCRdb copy is limited to in-frame clones, with some not included. Of over 50,000 clones in the sample, around nine tenths were seen once. The specimen was peripheral blood, collected on day 0 of AZD1222 vaccination. The origin of the receptors is an adult in good health.

The chain joins TRBV18 to TRBJ1-2; D unresolved. This CDR3 contains 15 residues. Trimming shortened V by 4 bases and J by 3 bases, and 15 bases separated the two germline ends. CDR1 is KGHSH and CDR2 is LQKENI in the germline V gene. CDR3 bases: TGTGCCAGCTCACTCATGCAGGCTGAAGACTATGGCTACACCTTC. Encoded protein: CASSLMQAEDYGYTF.

The chain is built from TRBV19 and TRBJ1-1, with D possibly TRBD1 on 6 matching bases. The V end was cut by 9 bases, the J end by 5 bases, with 10 bases between. The CDR3 is made up of 11 amino acids. CDR1 is LNHDA and CDR2 is SQIVND in the germline V gene (reference sequence). In DNA, the CDR3 is TGTGCCAGCCAGGGGTTGACTGAAGCTTTCTTT. It encodes CASQGLTEAFF.

This clone was observed a few times. This chain links TRBV6-1 with TRBJ2-7; 8 bases are shared with TRBD1. V lost 3 bases to trimming and J lost 0 bases; unmatched junction nucleotides: 4. The CDR3 runs 15 residues. The germline gives CDR1 MNHNS, CDR2 SASEGT. CDR3 nucleotide sequence: TGTGCCAGCAGTGATATGGGACAGGTCTCCTACGAGCAGTACTTC. This encodes CASSDMGQVSYEQYF.

The rearrangement joins TRBV19 to TRBJ2-7; 7 bases are a match to TRBD1. This CDR3 region has 16 residues. Per the germline V gene, CDR1 is LNHDA and CDR2 is SQIVND (reference sequence). The CDR3 DNA reads as TGTCCAATGTATACAGGGGACACCCAGGGGACCTACGAGCAGTACTTC. It translates to CPMYTGDTQGTYEQYF.

In this sample, this clone is medium-sized. The V and J genes are TRBV30 and TRBJ2-4; 7 bases match TRBD1. This CDR3 comprises 12 residues. Germline CDR1 and CDR2: GTSNPN and SVGIG (reference sequence). V lost 8 bases and J lost 6; bases outside the gene matches: 7. This CDR3 is CASRDSANIQYF. In DNA, the CDR3 is TGTGCCAGCCGGGACAGCGCAAACATTCAGTACTTC.

The J gene is TRBJ2-3, the V gene TRBV27; TRBD2 is a possible D gene (5 bases). Trimming removed 6 bases from V and 0 bases from J, with 13 bases in between. The CDR3 extends over 15 amino acids. The germline V gene has CDR1 MNHEY and CDR2 SMNVEV (reference sequence). CDR3 bases: TGTGCCAGCAGCCCGTTTACTAGAAGCACAGATACGCAGTATTTT. Encoded protein: CASSPFTRSTDTQYF.

This clone has only a few counts. The gene calls are TRBV25-1 and TRBJ1-1, with D maybe TRBD1 (5 bases). Trimming took 9 bases from V and 5 from J, leaving 16 bases between them. Germline V lookup: CDR1 MGHDK, CDR2 SYGVNS. The length of the CDR3 is 13 residues. The CDR3 sequence: CASRRGGATEAFF. In DNA form, the CDR3 reads TGTGCCAGTAGAAGGGGAGGGGCGACTGAAGCTTTCTTT.

J is TRBJ2-3 and V is TRBV24-1, with 8 bases fitting TRBD1. V lost 5 bases and J lost 0; bases outside the gene matches: 6. The CDR3 is made up of 16 amino acids. The V gene's germline CDR1 is KGHDR and CDR2 SFDVKD. The CDR3 here is CATSVMTGASTDTQYF. CDR3 DNA: TGTGCCACCAGTGTCATGACAGGGGCGAGCACAGATACGCAGTATTTT.

The chain joins TRBV2 to TRBJ1-1; D gene uncertain. Trimming removed 3 bases from V and 4 bases from J, with 12 bases in between. CDR3 length equals 14 residues. CDR1 and CDR2 (germline): SNHLY, FYNNEI. CDR3 protein: CASSDPDKSTEAFF. The CDR3 coding sequence is TGTGCCAGCAGTGACCCTGACAAGAGCACTGAAGCTTTCTTT.

The chain employs TRBV11-2 and TRBJ2-5; D gene unclear. The germline gives CDR1 SGHAT, CDR2 FQNNGV. This CDR3 region has 15 residues. V lost 4 bases and J lost 5, with 17 bases in between. In DNA form, the CDR3 reads TGTGCCAGCAGCTCCTCGGGTTCTGGGTGGGAGACCCAGTACTTC. It codes for CASSSSGSGWETQYF. Filled out from reference TRBV11-2 and TRBJ2-5, the complete variable domain reads EAGVAQSPRYKIIEKRQSVAFWCNPISGHATLYWYQQILGQGPKLLIQFQNNGVVDDSQLPKDRFSAERLKGVDSTLKIQPAKLEDSAVYLCASSSSGSGWETQYFGPGTRLLVL.

The rearrangement joins TRBV12-3 or TRBV12-4 to TRBJ1-1; D may be TRBD1 (5 bases). Trimming shortened V by 6 bases and J by 7 bases, and 12 bases separated the two germline ends. This CDR3 has 12 residues. The CDR3 DNA follows: TGTGCCAGCAGGCAAGGGGACGGTGAAGCTTTCTTT. Protein sequence: CASRQGDGEAFF.

The V gene is TRBV18, the J gene TRBJ1-6; D perhaps matches TRBD1 (5 bases). Trimming took off 3 bases at V and 5 bases at J, with 11 bases between the two ends. Germline lookup yields CDR1 KGHSH and CDR2 LQKENI. There are 15 residues in the CDR3. CDR3 sequence reads: CASSPTTADNSPLHF. The CDR3 DNA sequence: TGTGCCAGCTCACCTACGACAGCCGATAATTCACCCCTCCACTTT.

The rearrangement joins TRBV5-8 to TRBJ1-5; no reliable D call. CDR3 length: 13 residues. The V gene lost 0 bases and the J gene lost 4 bases, with 5 bases spanning the gap. Looked up from germline, CDR1 is SGHTS and CDR2 is YDEGEE. The CDR3: CASSLDGNQPQHF. In DNA, the CDR3 is TGTGCCAGCAGCTTGGACGGGAATCAGCCCCAGCATTTT.

The sample holds one count of this clone. The rearrangement joins TRBV6-6 to TRBJ2-4, with a possible D match to TRBD2 (5 bases). The germline V gene has CDR1 MNHNY and CDR2 SVGAGI (reference sequence). The V and J ends lost 2 bases and 0 bases respectively, with 8 bases between them. The CDR3 has 15 residues. Here the CDR3 reads CASSYRGLAKNIQYF. The CDR3 DNA follows: TGTGCCAGCAGTTACCGTGGACTAGCCAAAAACATTCAGTACTTC.

V usage is TRBV15 and J usage is TRBJ2-5; possible D gene TRBD2, 5 bases. CDR1 and CDR2 from the germline V gene are LNHNV and YYDKDF (reference sequence). The V end was cut by 4 bases, the J end by 2 bases, with 11 bases between. This CDR3 is built from 14 residues. Here the CDR3 reads CATSTDYSQETQYF. The DNA for the CDR3 is TGTGCCACCAGCACCGACTACAGTCAAGAGACCCAGTACTTC.

The chain carries TRBV2 and TRBJ2-5; D not resolved. The length of the CDR3 is 11 residues. Germline V gene data show CDR1 as SNHLY and CDR2 as FYNNEI. V was shortened by 6 bases and J by 0 bases, with 2 bases between the two germline ends. CDR3 protein: CASRNQETQYF. CDR3 sequence (DNA): TGTGCCAGCAGGAACCAAGAGACCCAGTACTTC.

The chain recombines TRBV3-1 (or the pseudogene TRBV3-2) with TRBJ2-1; TRBD2 matches 14 bases. The CDR3 is 15 residues long. Germline CDR1 and CDR2: LGHDT and YNNKEL (reference sequence). Trimming at V came to 4 bases and at J to 5 bases, leaving 1 base not matched to a gene. CDR3 sequence: CASSRGLAGDNEQFF. As DNA, the CDR3 is TGTGCCAGCAGCCGGGGACTAGCGGGAGACAATGAGCAGTTCTTC.

This chain uses TRBV19 with TRBJ2-1, with TRBD2 matching 7 bases. V dropped 6 bases and J dropped 10; count of bases not matched to a gene: 15. CDR3 size: 15 residues. Germline CDR1 reads LNHDA; CDR2 reads SQIVND (reference sequence). CDR3 DNA sequence: TGTGCCAGTAGGGGTACGGCGGGAGTCAGCGGAGAGCAGTTCTTC. Protein: CASRGTAGVSGEQFF.

This chain connects TRBV24-1 to TRBJ2-3; D may be TRBD2 (5 bases). Germline V CDR1 and CDR2: KGHDR, SFDVKD. This CDR3 region has 14 residues. V lost 3 bases to trimming and J lost 2 bases, with 8 bases between them. CDR3 in DNA: TGTGCCACCAGTGATGATCGGGACACAGATACGCAGTATTTT. Its translation is CATSDDRDTDTQYF.

The chain uses TRBV7-2 and TRBJ2-1; 12 bases are a match to TRBD2. The junction had 7 bases not matched to a gene; V was cut back by 5 bases and J by 8 bases. CDR1 and CDR2 from the germline V gene are SGHTA and FQGNSA. The CDR3 sequence is 15 residues long. The CDR3 nucleotides are TGTGCCAGCAGCAGACTAGCGGGAGTAGGGGATGAGCAGTTCTTC. Protein product: CASSRLAGVGDEQFF.

The rearrangement joins TRBV11-1 to TRBJ2-1; TRBD2 agrees at 10 bases. This CDR3 contains 16 residues. V gave up 6 bases and J gave up 8 bases; unmatched junction bases: 13. Germline CDR1 reads SGHAT; CDR2 reads FQDESV (reference sequence). The CDR3 DNA follows: TGTGCCAGCAGTACCAGAGCGGGAGGGCCTCGGGATGAGCAGTTCTTC. This gives the protein CASSTRAGGPRDEQFF.

The V gene is TRBV19, the J gene TRBJ1-5, with a possible D match to TRBD1 (6 bases). V lost 3 bases and J lost 5, with 11 bases in between. From germline, CDR1 is LNHDA and CDR2 SQIVND (reference sequence). The CDR3 has 14 amino acids. In DNA, the CDR3 is TGTGCCAGTAGTATGCCGGCAGGGGATCAGCCCCAGCATTTT. As protein: CASSMPAGDQPQHF.

The chain couples TRBV6-5 to TRBJ2-1; D unresolved. From germline, CDR1 is MNHEY and CDR2 SVGAGI. The CDR3 runs to 12 residues. V was shortened by 7 bases and J by 2 bases, with 6 bases between the two germline ends. CDR3 DNA sequence: TGTGCCAGCATGCGAACCTACAATGAGCAGTTCTTC. Residues: CASMRTYNEQFF.

The chain links TRBV2 to TRBJ2-5; 7 nucleotides line up with TRBD1. With 2 bases clipped from V and 5 bases from J, the junction kept 8 bases outside the gene matches. The germline CDR1 and CDR2 sequences are SNHLY and FYNNEI. This CDR3 has 15 residues. CDR3 protein: CASSEQGVEVETQYF. The DNA for the CDR3 is TGTGCCAGCAGTGAACAGGGGGTTGAGGTTGAGACCCAGTACTTC.

The genes are TRBV6-2 or TRBV6-3 and TRBJ2-1; perhaps TRBD2 as D (6 bases). CDR1 is MNHEY, CDR2 SVGEGT, per germline. Trimming cost V 2 bases and J 4 bases, with 9 bases left between them. The CDR3 is 14 residues long. Here the CDR3 DNA reads TGTGCCAGCAGTTACCCTCGGGGGTACAATGAGCAGTTCTTC. Translated, it gives CASSYPRGYNEQFF.

The chain recombines TRBV3-1 (or the pseudogene TRBV3-2) with TRBJ1-2; D is possibly TRBD1 (5 bases). The CDR3 loop spans 16 amino acids. Trimming removed 1 base at V and 4 bases at J, with 16 bases between. Per the germline V gene, CDR1 is LGHDT and CDR2 is YNNKEL (reference sequence). CDR3 in amino acids: CASSQGRGASTYGYTF. In nucleotides, the CDR3 is TGTGCCAGCAGCCAAGGCCGGGGCGCTTCCACCTATGGCTACACCTTC.